This TCR delta chain was observed in a study of gamma-delta T cells after stem cell transplantation. TCRdb used CATT to re-call clones from the RT-PCR reads. This sample has about 7,800 delta-chain clones, with just over 14% found just once. Germline V gene lookup returns CDR1 TVYSNPD and CDR2 GDNSRS (reference sequence). Trimming pared 4 bases from V and 0 bases from J, leaving 24 bases between. This CDR3 contains 17 residues. In its sample, this clone is medium-sized. The chain has TRDV3 and TRDJ1; D is possibly TRDD3 (8 bases). Sequencing was performed on gamma-delta T cells. The TCR was taken from a human donor. It is not recorded whose cells these are; they may come from a transplant donor. The CDR3 sequence is CASPPSSVLGDTDKLIF. In DNA form, the CDR3 reads TGTGCCTCCCCTCCTTCCTCCGTACTGGGGGACACCGATAAACTCATCTTT.